The TCR beta chain under discussion was sequenced for a study of early T cells in non-severe SARS-CoV-2 infection. V was pared by 3 bases and J by 7 bases, with 9 bases between. CDR1 and CDR2 (germline): SNHLY, FYNNEI. This CDR3 has 13 residues. Study-wide results and caveats: The study's VDJdb matching favored anti-spike CD8 responses and missed private and CD4 specificities.

Attached unique molecular identifiers marked individual cDNA molecules. TCRdb reanalysed the 5' RACE reads using MiXCR and keeps one entry per CDR3 protein. The sample lists tens of thousands of distinct CDR3 sequences; about 12% were seen once. A note on this clonotype: Its matching antigen is unknown.

The sequence derives from an adult who was a healthcare worker with PCR-confirmed SARS-CoV-2 infection or an uninfected control (not recorded which). The chain employs TRBV2 and TRBJ2-2, with D maybe TRBD2 (5 bases). The sample taken for sequencing was whole blood. The CDR3 DNA sequence: TGTGCCAGCAGTGATAGAGGGATCGGGGAGCTGTTTTTT. This codes for CASSDRGIGELFF.